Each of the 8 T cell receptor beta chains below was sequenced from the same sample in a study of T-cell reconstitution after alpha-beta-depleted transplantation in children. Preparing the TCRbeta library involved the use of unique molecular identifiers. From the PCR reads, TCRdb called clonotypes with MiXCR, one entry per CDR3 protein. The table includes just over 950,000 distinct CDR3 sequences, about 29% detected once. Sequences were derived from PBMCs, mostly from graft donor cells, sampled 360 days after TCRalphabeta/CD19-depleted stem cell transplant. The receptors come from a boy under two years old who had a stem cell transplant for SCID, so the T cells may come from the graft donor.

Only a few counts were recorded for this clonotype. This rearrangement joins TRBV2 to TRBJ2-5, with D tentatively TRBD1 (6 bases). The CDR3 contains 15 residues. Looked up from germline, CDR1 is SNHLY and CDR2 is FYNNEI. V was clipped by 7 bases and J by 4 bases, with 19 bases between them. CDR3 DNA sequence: TGTGCCAGCACGGAGGACAGAATAATAAGAGAGACCCAGTACTTC. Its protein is CASTEDRIIRETQYF.

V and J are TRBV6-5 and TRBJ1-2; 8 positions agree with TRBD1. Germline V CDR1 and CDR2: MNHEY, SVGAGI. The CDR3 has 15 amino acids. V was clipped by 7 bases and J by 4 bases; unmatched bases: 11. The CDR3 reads CASKLNRGYSYGYTF. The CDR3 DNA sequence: TGTGCCAGCAAGCTAAACAGGGGGTATAGCTATGGCTACACCTTC.

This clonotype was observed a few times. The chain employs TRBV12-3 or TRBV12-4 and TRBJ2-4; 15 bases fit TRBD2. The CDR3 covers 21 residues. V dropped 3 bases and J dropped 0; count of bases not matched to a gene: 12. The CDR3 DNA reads TGTGCCAGCAGTTTGCTCAGGAGGGGACTAGCGGGGGGCCTAGCCAAAAACATTCAGTACTTC. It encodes CASSLLRRGLAGGLAKNIQYF.

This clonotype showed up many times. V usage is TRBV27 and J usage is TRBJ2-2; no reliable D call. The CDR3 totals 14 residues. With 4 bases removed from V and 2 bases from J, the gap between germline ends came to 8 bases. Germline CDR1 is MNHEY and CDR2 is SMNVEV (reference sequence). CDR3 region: CASSSGRNTGELFF. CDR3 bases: TGTGCCAGCAGTTCCGGACGAAACACCGGGGAGCTGTTTTTT.

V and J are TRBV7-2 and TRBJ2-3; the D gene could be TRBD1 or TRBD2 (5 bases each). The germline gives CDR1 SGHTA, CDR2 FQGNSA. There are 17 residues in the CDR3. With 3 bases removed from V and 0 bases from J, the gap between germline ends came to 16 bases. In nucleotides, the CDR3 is TGTGCCAGCAGCTTCAACCCGAGGGGTCCCAGCACAGATACGCAGTATTTT. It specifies CASSFNPRGPSTDTQYF.

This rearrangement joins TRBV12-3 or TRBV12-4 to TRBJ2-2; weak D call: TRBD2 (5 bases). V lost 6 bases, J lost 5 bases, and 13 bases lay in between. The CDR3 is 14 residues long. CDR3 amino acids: CASSFGVGTGELFF. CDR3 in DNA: TGTGCCAGCAGCTTCGGGGTTGGGACCGGGGAGCTGTTTTTT.

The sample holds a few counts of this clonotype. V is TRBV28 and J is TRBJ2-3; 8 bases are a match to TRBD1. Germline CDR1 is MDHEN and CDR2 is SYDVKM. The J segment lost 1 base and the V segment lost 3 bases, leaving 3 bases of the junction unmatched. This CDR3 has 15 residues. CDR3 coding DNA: TGTGCCAGCAGTTTCAGGGGGCCTCGCACAGATACGCAGTATTTT. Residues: CASSFRGPRTDTQYF.

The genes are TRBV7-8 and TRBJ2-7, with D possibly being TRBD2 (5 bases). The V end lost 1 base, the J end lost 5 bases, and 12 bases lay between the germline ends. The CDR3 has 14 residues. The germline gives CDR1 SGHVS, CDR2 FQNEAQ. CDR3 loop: CASSLDLPGNEQYF. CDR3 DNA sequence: TGTGCCAGCAGCTTAGATCTGCCCGGGAACGAGCAGTACTTC.